The TCR beta chain under discussion was sequenced for a study of T cell repertoires in cytomegalovirus infection. At the level of the study: CMV infection together with matching HLA type was indicated by public TCR beta signatures.

V was cut by 8 bases and J by 2 bases, with 8 bases left in between. Per germline, CDR1 SEHNR and CDR2 FQNEAQ (reference sequence). The CDR3 sequence is 12 residues long. TCRdb processed the reads anew with MiXCR; each CDR3 protein has one entry. The table shows approximately 500,000 distinct CDR3 sequences, with around 30% occurring only once. As concerns this clonotype: What it binds is unknown.

The sample in question was cultured PBMCs, obtained from culture after CMV antigen stimulation. This sequence was found in a human donor in good health (CMV status not recorded). Some clones in this sample may be carry-over from other donors' samples. The V and J genes are TRBV7-9 and TRBJ2-3; D gene uncertain. The CDR3 loop is CASVLDTDTQYF. DNA for the CDR3: TGTGCCAGCGTTCTAGACACAGATACGCAGTATTTT.